Listed here are 20 T cell receptor beta chains from one sample, sequenced in a study of sequential checkpoint blockade in melanoma (dated by TCRdb to between 2018 and 2021). What the treatment or condition label conveys for this sample: randomized to nivolumab then ipilimumab (arm A) or the reverse (arm B). The library was made by the immunoSEQ multiplex PCR assay. Not all clones reach the TCRdb copy of this immuneACCESS table, which keeps in-frame sequences only. Checked studies attribute under half of the gap to unresolved V genes and leave the rest unexplained. This sample lists around 3,000 clones; 24% were detected once. The ten largest account for roughly a tenth of the sample. The sequencing here drew on tumor tissue (inferred from file names), taken from a patient given nivolumab and ipilimumab in sequence. The source is a human donor with melanoma.

The chain couples TRBV30 to TRBJ2-7, with 12 bases identical to TRBD2. There are 15 residues in the CDR3. V was pared by 3 bases and J by 4 bases, with 7 bases of the junction left unmatched. CDR1 GTSNPN and CDR2 SVGIG come from the germline V gene (reference sequence). The CDR3 region has the DNA TGTGCCTGGAGCGAAGGGACTAGCGGGCTTTACGAGCAGTACTTC. It yields the protein CAWSEGTSGLYEQYF.

The V gene is TRBV14, the J gene TRBJ2-3; 9 bases align to TRBD2. This CDR3 has 17 amino acids. Germline trimming cut 1 base from V and 1 base from J; bases unmatched to any gene: 6. Germline lookup yields CDR1 SGHDN and CDR2 FVKESK. CDR3: CASSQGKRGAGTDTQYF. The DNA for the CDR3 is TGTGCCAGCAGCCAAGGAAAGCGGGGGGCCGGCACAGATACGCAGTATTTT.

The chain couples TRBV5-1 to TRBJ2-7, with 7 bases fitting TRBD1. This CDR3 is built from 15 residues. CDR1 is SGHRS, CDR2 YFSETQ, per germline. V lost 6 bases to trimming and J lost 4 bases; unmatched junction nucleotides: 13. As DNA, the CDR3 is TGCGCCAGCACCCGGTCTGTGACAGGGAAATACGAGCAGTACTTC. Amino acids: CASTRSVTGKYEQYF. Together with reference TRBV5-1 and TRBJ2-7, the CDR3 gives the full variable domain: KAGVTQTPRYLIKTRGQQVTLSCSPISGHRSVSWYQQTPGQGLQFLFEYFSETQRNKGNFPGRFSGRQFSNSRSEMNVSTLELGDSALYLCASTRSVTGKYEQYFGPGTRLTVT.

This clone was found a few times. The chain uses TRBV5-1 and TRBJ1-1; tentatively, D is TRBD1 (5 bases). CDR3 length equals 14 residues. Germline CDR1 SGHRS, CDR2 YFSETQ. V was pared by 0 bases and J by 7 bases, with 13 bases between. Written as DNA, the CDR3 is TGCGCCAGCAGCTTGGCCGGGGCCGAGAGTGAAGCTTTCTTT. Amino acids: CASSLAGAESEAFF.

This clone showed up just a few times. The genes are TRBV12-2 and TRBJ2-1; TRBD1, the D gene given by the table, was not confirmed from the DNA. TRBV12-2 is a pseudogene segment. The CDR3 length is 16 residues. The CDR3 coding sequence is TGTGCCACCTCTCTTCCGGGACACAGCTCCTACAATGAGCAGTTCTTC. It yields the protein CATSLPGHSSYNEQFF.

The sample holds a few counts of this clone. The chain links TRBV6-8 to TRBJ2-7; D possibly corresponds to TRBD2 (5 bases). V was pared by 6 bases and J by 2 bases, with 11 bases between. This CDR3 is built from 13 residues. CDR1 is MNHGY and CDR2 is SAAAGT in the germline V gene. CDR3 residues: CASRRTAPYEQYF. The CDR3 DNA sequence: TGTGCCAGCAGACGGACTGCCCCCTACGAGCAGTACTTC.

In this sample, this clone is medium-sized. The chain links TRBV9 to TRBJ2-1; D might be TRBD1 (6 bases). Germline-derived CDR1 and CDR2 are SGDLS and YYNGEE. Trimming took 5 bases from V and 4 from J, leaving 13 bases between them. The CDR3 is 14 amino acids. This CDR3 is CASSVTGRYNEQFF. In nucleotides, the CDR3 is TGTGCCAGCAGTGTAACAGGGCGATACAATGAGCAGTTCTTC.

J is TRBJ1-3 and V is TRBV5-1, with D perhaps TRBD1 (6 bases). With 4 bases removed from V and 0 bases from J, the gap between germline ends came to 11 bases. CDR3 length: 15 residues. Germline CDR1 is SGHRS and CDR2 is YFSETQ. The CDR3 reads CASSDTGFSGNTIYF. CDR3 coding DNA: TGCGCCAGCAGCGATACAGGGTTCTCTGGAAACACCATATATTTT.

V gene TRBV4-1 combines with J gene TRBJ2-3; possibly TRBD1 or TRBD2 for D (5 bases each). V lost 0 bases and J lost 11, with 12 bases in between. CDR1 and CDR2 (germline): MGHRA, YSYEKL. This CDR3 contains 13 residues. The CDR3 DNA follows: TGCGCCAGCAGCCAAGACGGTGTGGGGGTGCAGTATTTT. Its translation: CASSQDGVGVQYF.

The rearrangement links TRBV19 to TRBJ1-1; 7 bases are a match to TRBD1. Per the germline V gene, CDR1 is LNHDA and CDR2 is SQIVND (reference sequence). After removal of 5 bases from V and 5 bases from J, the junction contained 5 bases not matched to a gene. This CDR3 is 13 amino acids long. The CDR3 coding sequence is TGTGCCAGTAGTGCCATGACAGGGACTGAAGCTTTCTTT. It translates to CASSAMTGTEAFF.

CDR3 bases: TGCGCCAGCAGCTTGACAGGGGGCGACACTGAAGCTTTCTTT. Translating gives CASSLTGGDTEAFF. The chain links TRBV5-1 to TRBJ1-1; the match to TRBD1 covers 9 bases. This CDR3 is built from 14 residues. J lost 3 bases, V lost 1 base, and 1 base had no gene match. Germline CDR1 reads SGHRS; CDR2 reads YFSETQ.

The chain combines TRBV6-8 with TRBJ1-1; 8 positions agree with TRBD1. Germline values: CDR1 MNHGY, CDR2 SAAAGT. The trim removed 6 bases at V and 1 base at J, leaving 19 bases unmatched. CDR3 length equals 19 residues. The CDR3 sequence is CASSPPPKKPGQGNTEAFF. The CDR3 DNA reads as TGTGCCAGCAGCCCCCCGCCCAAAAAGCCCGGACAGGGGAACACTGAAGCTTTCTTT.

The chain uses TRBV6-8 and TRBJ1-4, with 7 bases aligning to TRBD1. The CDR3 is made up of 16 amino acids. Germline CDR1 reads MNHGY; CDR2 reads SAAAGT. Trimming took 2 bases from V and 3 from J; bases not matched to a gene: 6. CDR3 protein: CASSYPGQASNEKLFF. As DNA, the CDR3 is TGTGCCAGCAGTTACCCAGGACAGGCCTCTAATGAAAAACTGTTTTTT.

The table lists this clone with a few counts. The chain couples TRBV6-8 to TRBJ1-6; unclear D gene. The CDR3 runs to 16 residues. Germline V gives CDR1 MNHGY, CDR2 SAAAGT. The V and J ends lost 2 bases and 5 bases respectively, with 13 bases between them. The CDR3 DNA reads as TGTGCCAGCAGTTACCTTTGGACGGAAGATAATTCACCCCTCCACTTT. Its translation is CASSYLWTEDNSPLHF.

The chain combines TRBV19 with TRBJ1-3, with D unresolved. Germline V gives CDR1 LNHDA, CDR2 SQIVND (reference sequence). V lost 2 bases and J 0 bases, leaving 8 bases between the germline ends. The CDR3 length is 15 residues. CDR3 amino acids: CASSIFGNSGNTIYF. The CDR3 DNA sequence: TGTGCCAGTAGTATATTCGGGAACTCTGGAAACACCATATATTTT. The full variable domain, its missing parts supplied by reference TRBV19 and TRBJ1-3, is DGGITQSPKYLFRKEGQNVTLSCEQNLNHDAMYWYRQDPGQGLRLIYYSQIVNDFQKGDIAEGYSVSREKKESFPLTVTSAQKNPTAFYLCASSIFGNSGNTIYFGEGSWLTVV.

V usage is TRBV6-8 and J usage is TRBJ2-3, with 11 bases matching TRBD2. This CDR3 contains 17 residues. V was pared by 0 bases and J by 3 bases, with 5 bases of the junction left unmatched. Germline values: CDR1 MNHGY, CDR2 SAAAGT. CDR3 protein: CASSYSSSGGNTDTQYF. DNA of the CDR3: TGTGCCAGCAGTTACTCGTCTAGCGGGGGGAATACAGATACGCAGTATTTT.

This clone was recorded a few times. The CDR3 region is CAWALLGIYNEQFF. The CDR3 DNA sequence: TGTGCCTGGGCCCTCCTAGGAATTTACAATGAGCAGTTCTTC. This sequence joins TRBV30 and TRBJ2-1; D gene uncertain. V was pared by 5 bases and J by 4 bases, with 15 bases between. The CDR3 covers 14 residues. Looked up from germline, CDR1 is GTSNPN and CDR2 is SVGIG (reference sequence).

In this sample, this clone is medium-sized. This chain uses TRBV6-8 with TRBJ1-6; no clear D gene. Trimming left V 9 bases short and J 0 bases short, with 21 bases between. The CDR3 consists of 18 residues. CDR1 MNHGY and CDR2 SAAAGT come from the germline V gene. CDR3 region: CARLTNPRSVSYNSPLHF. The DNA of the CDR3 is TGTGCCAGGCTCACAAACCCCCGATCCGTCTCCTATAATTCACCCCTCCACTTT.

The V and J genes are TRBV19 and TRBJ2-7, with 9 positions matching TRBD1. Germline V gene data show CDR1 as LNHDA and CDR2 as SQIVND (reference sequence). V shed 1 base and J 6 bases; nucleotides not matched to a gene: 4. This CDR3 region has 14 residues. The CDR3 reads CASSIGTGAGEQYF. The CDR3 bases are TGTGCCAGTAGTATAGGGACAGGGGCTGGCGAGCAGTACTTC.

The chain is built from TRBV19 and TRBJ1-3; D is uncertain. The ends were cut back, 4 bases at V and 4 bases at J, with 20 bases in the middle. The length of the CDR3 is 17 residues. Germline V gives CDR1 LNHDA, CDR2 SQIVND (reference sequence). DNA of the CDR3: TGTGCCAGTAGTAATCGCGGCCTGAAATTGAGGGGAAACACCATATATTTT. Residues: CASSNRGLKLRGNTIYF. Drawing the rest from reference TRBV19 and TRBJ1-3, the complete variable domain is DGGITQSPKYLFRKEGQNVTLSCEQNLNHDAMYWYRQDPGQGLRLIYYSQIVNDFQKGDIAEGYSVSREKKESFPLTVTSAQKNPTAFYLCASSNRGLKLRGNTIYFGEGSWLTVV.